The clone carrying this T cell receptor (beta chain) came up many times. The entry originates in a study of regulatory T cells in long-lasting Graves disease. Sample time point: newly diagnosed GD, antithyroid drugs for less than 3 months. With RNA extracted from PBMCs as input, the TCR library was made. The ends lost 1 base at V and 4 bases at J; junction bases unmatched: 2. Germline V gene data show CDR1 as GTSNPN and CDR2 as SVGIG (reference sequence). This CDR3 region has 14 residues. Arm-PCR with iRepertoire HTBI primers amplified the CDR3 regions for these TCR beta libraries. Using its own MiXCR run on the multiplex PCR reads, TCRdb lists one record per CDR3 protein. The repertoire holds roughly 520,000 distinct CDR3 sequences, with about 12% as singletons. The data were also submitted as part of a second study, on T cells in Graves' hyperthyroidism and ophthalmopathy.

This clonotype was obtained from a woman under 40 with Graves disease. The source was peripheral blood mononuclear cells (PBMCs), collected at new diagnosis, from a patient treated with antithyroid drugs. The chain joins TRBV30 to TRBJ2-2; TRBD2 aligns across 8 bases. DNA of the CDR3: TGTGCCTGGAGTGCCCTAGCGGGCACCGGGGAGCTGTTTTTT. It encodes CAWSALAGTGELFF.